The 24 T cell receptor beta chains in this list originate from one sample, sequenced in a study of blood T cells in healthy people across ages. Combining a sample-barcoded 5' primer with a J-beta primer mix, a second PCR ran for roughly 6 to 12 cycles. MiXCR was run by TCRdb on the 5' RACE reads, yielding one entry per CDR3 protein. The sample includes some 880,000 distinct CDR3 sequences, under 40% of them seen just once. What was sequenced was blood. These receptors were obtained from a man aged 18 to 29 in good health.

The chain couples TRBV14 to TRBJ2-5; D perhaps matches TRBD1 (6 bases). The germline V and J ends were trimmed by 6 bases and 6 bases, with 17 bases remaining between them. This CDR3 contains 14 residues. CDR1 is SGHDN and CDR2 is FVKESK in the germline V gene. As DNA, the CDR3 is TGTGCCAGCAGGCAACAGGGAGAGGGGCAGACCCAGTACTTC. It encodes CASRQQGEGQTQYF. Based on the CDR3 plus reference TRBV14 and TRBJ2-5, the full variable domain is EAGVTQFPSHSVIEKGQTVTLRCDPISGHDNLYWYRRVMGKEIKFLLHFVKESKQDESGMPNNRFLAERTGGTYSTLKVQPAELEDSGVYFCASRQQGEGQTQYFGPGTRLLVL.

Note on this clonotype: One base away lies a much larger clone, so this may be a sequencing read error. The rearrangement links TRBV15 to TRBJ2-3; TRBD2 aligns across 8 bases. The CDR3 covers 15 residues. Germline V gives CDR1 LNHNV, CDR2 YYDKDF (reference sequence). V shed 8 bases and J 3 bases; nucleotides not matched to a gene: 10. The CDR3 nucleotides are TGTGCCACCGGCTCCCTCGGGGGGGAGACAGATACGCAGTATTTT. As protein: CATGSLGGETDTQYF.

The CDR3 bases are TGTGCCAGCAGACTTGACAGGGCCCGTTCTGACTATGGCTACACCTTC. As protein: CASRLDRARSDYGYTF. The chain employs TRBV6-2 or TRBV6-3 and TRBJ1-2; 7 bases align to TRBD1. V was pared by 6 bases and J by 3 bases, with 13 bases of the junction left unmatched. The germline V gene has CDR1 MNHEY and CDR2 SVGEGT. The CDR3 totals 16 residues.

The J gene is TRBJ2-1, the V gene TRBV15; D is uncertain. Trimming removed 0 bases at V and 5 bases at J, with 8 bases between. The germline CDR1 and CDR2 sequences are LNHNV and YYDKDF (reference sequence). This CDR3 has 14 residues. The CDR3, as DNA: TGTGCCACCAGCAGAGATTTAACCCACAATGAGCAGTTCTTC. Amino acid sequence: CATSRDLTHNEQFF.

The chain carries TRBV12-3 or TRBV12-4 and TRBJ1-2, with no clear D. The CDR3 consists of 13 residues. The V and J ends lost 5 bases and 4 bases respectively, with 11 bases between them. The CDR3 bases are TGTGCCAGCAGTGCCGGGATTTCCTATGGCTACACCTTC. Its protein product is CASSAGISYGYTF.

The CDR3 DNA is TGTGCCAGCAGTGACTCGGGGGGGACCTCCTACAATGAGCAGTTCTTC. It encodes CASSDSGGTSYNEQFF. The rearrangement joins TRBV6-4 to TRBJ2-1, with TRBD2 matching over 7 bases. The V gene's germline CDR1 is MRHNA and CDR2 SNTAGT. J lost 0 bases, V lost 0 bases, and 2 bases had no gene match. This CDR3 region has 16 residues.

The chain joins TRBV10-3 to TRBJ1-1, with D tentatively TRBD1 (6 bases). Deletions cut 9 bases from V and 3 bases from J, with 17 bases between. From germline, CDR1 is ENHRY and CDR2 SYGVKD. The CDR3 covers 14 residues. The CDR3 is CAIKAQGSYTEAFF. The CDR3 nucleotides are TGTGCCATTAAGGCCCAGGGGAGTTACACTGAAGCTTTCTTT.

V usage is TRBV29-1 and J usage is TRBJ1-1; D possibly corresponds to TRBD1 (5 bases). V was cut by 3 bases and J by 5 bases, with 19 bases left in between. The germline CDR1 and CDR2 sequences are SQVTM and ANQGSEA. This CDR3 has 15 amino acids. CDR3 in amino acids: CSVDSWERWGTEAFF. The CDR3 bases are TGCAGCGTTGATAGTTGGGAAAGATGGGGGACTGAAGCTTTCTTT.

The sample holds a few counts of this clonotype. The chain employs TRBV7-2 and TRBJ2-3, with no clear D. Germline assignment: CDR1 SGHTA and CDR2 FQGNSA. The CDR3 is 13 residues long. V was pared by 1 base and J by 6 bases, with 8 bases between. CDR3 DNA: TGTGCCAGCAGCTTAGTGTTAGAGGATACGCAGTATTTT. Protein: CASSLVLEDTQYF. Together with reference TRBV7-2 and TRBJ2-3, the CDR3 gives the full variable domain: GAGVSQSPSNKVTEKGKDVELRCDPISGHTALYWYRQSLGQGLEFLIYFQGNSAPDKSGLPSDRFSAERTGGSVSTLTIQRTQQEDSAVYLCASSLVLEDTQYFGPGTRLTVL.

As to this clonotype: A much larger clonotype is one base distant, so this may be a read error. The rearrangement joins TRBV29-1 to TRBJ2-7; 8 bases are a match to TRBD1. The end of the DNA aligns better with TRBJ2-5, so the J call may be wrong. The CDR3 consists of 15 residues. Germline values: CDR1 SQVTM, CDR2 ANQGSEA. This CDR3 reads CSVVSPDRAWETQYF. The CDR3 DNA reads as TGCAGCGTTGTGTCTCCGGACAGGGCTTGGGAGACCCAGTACTTC.

The J gene is TRBJ2-3, the V gene TRBV27; the match to TRBD1 covers 8 bases. Germline V lookup: CDR1 MNHEY, CDR2 SMNVEV (reference sequence). The junction had 5 bases not matched to a gene; V was cut back by 0 bases and J by 0 bases. CDR3 size: 17 residues. For the CDR3, the DNA is TGTGCCAGCAGTTTATCGACAGGGGTTCTTAGCACAGATACGCAGTATTTT. It encodes CASSLSTGVLSTDTQYF.

This clonotype was seen a handful of times. The chain couples TRBV6-5 to TRBJ2-5; D may be TRBD2 (6 bases). V gave up 4 bases and J gave up 3 bases, with 15 bases separating them. Germline loops: CDR1 MNHEY, CDR2 SVGAGI. This CDR3 is built from 15 residues. The CDR3 DNA is TGTGCCAGCAGTTTCCGGGGACTTACAGAAGAGACCCAGTACTTC. Translating gives CASSFRGLTEETQYF.

As for this clonotype: A much larger clone lies a single base off, so this may be a read error. The V gene is TRBV4-1, the J gene TRBJ2-4; no firm D call. V shed 2 bases and J shed 1 base, with 6 bases lying between them. Germline V CDR1 and CDR2: MGHRA, YSYEKL. The CDR3 consists of 14 residues. CDR3 nucleotide sequence: TGCGCCAGCAGCCAACTGAAGGCCAAAAACATTCAGTACTTC. This translates into CASSQLKAKNIQYF.

This chain uses TRBV10-3 with TRBJ2-3; D remains unclear. Germline CDR1 and CDR2: ENHRY and SYGVKD. V dropped 0 bases and J dropped 4 bases, with 5 bases sitting between them. The CDR3 contains 13 residues. In nucleotides, the CDR3 is TGTGCCATCAGTGAGTCCCAAGCAGATACGCAGTATTTT. Its protein is CAISESQADTQYF.

This clonotype appeared a few times. The chain combines TRBV7-2 with TRBJ1-2, with TRBD1 as a possible D gene (5 bases). Between the trimmed V and J ends, which lost 1 base and 4 bases, there was a span of 13 bases. The length of the CDR3 is 15 residues. CDR1 is SGHTA, CDR2 FQGNSA, per germline. DNA for the CDR3: TGTGCCAGCAGCTTAGTTGCAGGGCCGATCTATGGCTACACCTTC. It codes for CASSLVAGPIYGYTF.

The table lists this clonotype with a few counts. V is TRBV9 and J is TRBJ1-2; TRBD1 aligns across 12 bases. The trim removed 0 bases at V and 4 bases at J, leaving 4 bases unmatched. The CDR3 is made up of 16 amino acids. Germline V gives CDR1 SGDLS, CDR2 YYNGEE. The CDR3 here is CASSVDGTGGAYGYTF. For the CDR3, the DNA is TGTGCCAGCAGCGTAGACGGGACAGGGGGCGCCTATGGCTACACCTTC.

This chain links TRBV25-1 with TRBJ2-5; weak D call: TRBD2 (6 bases). The J call may be mistaken, given a closer DNA end match to TRBJ2-7. The germline gives CDR1 MGHDK, CDR2 SYGVNS. CDR3 length: 13 residues. The CDR3 here is CASSDRTTDEQYF. As DNA, the CDR3 is TGTGCCAGCAGTGACAGGACTACTGACGAGCAGTACTTC.

This clonotype was recorded a few times. V and J are TRBV14 and TRBJ2-3, with D possibly matching TRBD1 (5 bases). The CDR3 has 15 amino acids. Trimming took off 0 bases at V and 5 bases at J, with 12 bases between the two ends. Germline values: CDR1 SGHDN, CDR2 FVKESK. CDR3: CASSQDLGVGDTQYF. The CDR3 bases are TGTGCCAGCAGCCAAGATTTAGGGGTCGGAGATACGCAGTATTTT.

The rearrangement links TRBV27 to TRBJ2-6, with D uncertain. The CDR3 loop spans 14 amino acids. Germline CDR1 reads MNHEY; CDR2 reads SMNVEV (reference sequence). Trimming removed 7 bases from V and 3 bases from J, with 10 bases in between. The CDR3 is CASTSSGGANVLTF. The CDR3 DNA is TGTGCCAGCACTTCTTCGGGTGGGGCCAACGTCCTGACTTTC.

This clonotype was detected only a few times. The rearrangement joins TRBV7-8 to TRBJ1-1; D is perhaps TRBD1 (5 bases). Germline-derived CDR1 and CDR2 are SGHVS and FQNEAQ. This CDR3 comprises 14 residues. The V end was cut by 8 bases, the J end by 4 bases, with 17 bases between. The CDR3 coding sequence is TGTGCCAGCGGACCTTCCAGGGAGTCCACTGAAGCTTTCTTT. Amino acids: CASGPSRESTEAFF.

This clonotype has a count of ten or more. The junction shows a germline mismatch at one end, possibly a read error. This chain links TRBV7-7 with TRBJ2-3; D remains unclear. This CDR3 has 15 amino acids. The germline gives CDR1 SSHAT, CDR2 FNYEAQ (reference sequence). Here the CDR3 reads CASSSSTQVGDTQYF. DNA for the CDR3: TGTGCTAGCAGCTCCTCAACTCAAGTGGGAGATACGCAGTATTTT.

V usage is TRBV6-5 and J usage is TRBJ2-5; TRBD2 might be the D (5 bases). This CDR3 spans 13 amino acids. The germline CDR1 and CDR2 sequences are MNHEY and SVGAGI. V was shortened by 0 bases and J by 11 bases, with 13 bases between the two germline ends. The CDR3 DNA is TGTGCCAGCAGTTACTCGACTATCGATGAGCAGTACTTC. This translates into CASSYSTIDEQYF.

This clonotype was seen at least ten times. The rearrangement joins TRBV6-2 or TRBV6-3 to TRBJ2-7; D possibly corresponds to TRBD2 (6 bases). This CDR3 region has 14 residues. Trimming cost V 2 bases and J 2 bases, with 10 bases left between them. Germline V gene sequence: CDR1 MNHEY, CDR2 SVGEGT. CDR3 nucleotide sequence: TGTGCCAGCAGTTACGGCCGGGAGACCTACGAGCAGTACTTC. It codes for CASSYGRETYEQYF.

This clonotype was observed a handful of times. This CDR3 is CATSDGELAYNEQFF. In nucleotides, the CDR3 is TGTGCCACCAGTGACGGGGAGCTGGCCTACAATGAGCAGTTCTTC. This rearrangement joins TRBV24-1 to TRBJ2-1, with D perhaps matching TRBD2 (5 bases). The germline V gene encodes CDR1 KGHDR and CDR2 SFDVKD. The CDR3 totals 15 residues. Trimming pared 4 bases from V and 2 bases from J, leaving 11 bases between.